Listed below are T cell receptor beta chains from one sample, sequenced in a study of PD-1 blockade in mismatch repair-deficient tumors. Profiling relied on immunoSEQ multiplex PCR, and the TCRdb table lists in-frame clones only, not all of them. The sample has approximately 100,000 clones, under 90% seen once. The sequencing used peripheral blood, collected roughly eight months after starting pembrolizumab. These TCRs come from an adult with mismatch repair-deficient cancer. CDR3s include the opening cysteine and the closing phenylalanine or tryptophan. D genes are given only for firm matches. Size is omitted from some rows. Given values are once, few, many or a class for expanded clones.

>TRBD2|NA|TRBJ2-1|TRBV19
TGTGCCAGTAGGCGGGGGGGGTCGGACAATGAGCAGTTCTTC
CASRRGGSDNEQFF
>TRBD2|NA|TRBJ2-7|TRBV19
TGTGCCAGTAGTACTAGCGGGAGTACCGAGCAGTACTTC
CASSTSGSTEQYF
>NA|few|TRBJ2-1|TRBV27
TGTGCCAGCAGTTTCCAGACTGAGTGGGATGAGCAGTTCTTC
CASSFQTEWDEQFF
>TRBD2|NA|TRBJ2-7|TRBV6-6
TGTGCCAGCAGACAGACTAGCGCAAGCTCCTACGAGCAGTACTTC
CASRQTSASSYEQYF
>TRBD1|NA|TRBJ2-7|TRBV5-1
TGCGCCAGCTTGGGGCAGGGGGTAGGGGAGCAGTACTTC
CASLGQGVGEQYF
>NA|NA|TRBJ2-2|TRBV29-1
TGCAGCGTACTGGGGGTCTGGCCGAACACCGGGGAGCTGTTTTTT
CSVLGVWPNTGELFF
>TRBD1|NA|TRBJ1-4|TRBV7-2
TGTGCCAGCAGCGGACGGACAGGGGGCGTAACAAATGAAAAACTGTTTTTT
CASSGRTGGVTNEKLFF
>NA|few|TRBJ1-2|TRBV5-5
TGTGCCAGCAGCTTGGGCAGCGGAGATGGCTACACCTTC
CASSLGSGDGYTF
>TRBD1|NA|TRBJ1-4|TRBV19
TGTGCCAGTAGTATCGGGCAGGGGGCGCGGTATGAAAAACTGTTTTTT
CASSIGQGARYEKLFF
>NA|few|TRBJ2-1|TRBV19
TGTGCCAGTAGTCAGACCAGGGTAAATGAGCAGTTCTTC
CASSQTRVNEQFF
>TRBD1|NA|TRBJ1-3|TRBV9
TGTGCCAGCAGCGCGGACAGGCCAACGGGAAACACCATATATTTT
CASSADRPTGNTIYF
>TRBD2|NA|TRBJ2-7|TRBV7-2
TGTGCCAGCAGCTTAAGAAGTAGCGGGAGTAACGAGCAGTACTTC
CASSLRSSGSNEQYF
>TRBD2|NA|TRBJ2-1|TRBV7-3
TGTGCCAGCAGCTCCCAGGCGGGAGGCGTTGGAAATGAGCAGTTCTTC
CASSSQAGGVGNEQFF
>NA|NA|TRBJ1-2|TRBV27
TGTGCCAGCAGTCCGGGTCGGGGGCCAGATGATGGCTATGGCTACACCTTC
CASSPGRGPDDGYGYTF
>TRBD2|NA|TRBJ2-3|TRBV11-1
TGTGCCAGCAGCCTACCGGGCGGGAGTAGAGCGCAGTATTTT
CASSLPGGSRAQYF
>TRBD2|NA|TRBJ2-3|TRBV10-3
TGTGCCATCAGCGGGACTAGCGGGAGTAAAGATACGCAGTATTTT
CAISGTSGSKDTQYF
>NA|once|TRBJ2-7|TRBV6-5
TGTGCCAGCACTAACTTACAGGTGTACGGCGAGCAGTACTTC
CASTNLQVYGEQYF
>NA|NA|TRBJ1-2|TRBV27
TGTGCCAGCATACCGGGGTCTGGCTACACCTTC
CASIPGSGYTF
>TRBD2|NA|TRBJ2-7|TRBV2
TGTGCCAGCAGACAACTACCGGGACTAGCGGGAGTTGAGTTTTCCTACGAGCAGTACTTC
CASRQLPGLAGVEFSYEQYF
>TRBD1|NA|TRBJ1-1|TRBV18
TGTGCCAGCTCACCGCGAAGGGGACAGCTTAAGCCTGAAGCTTTCTTT
CASSPRRGQLKPEAFF
>NA|NA|TRBJ1-1|TRBV19
TGTGCCAGTAGTATAGATATGTCGGGATTGGAAGCTTTCTTT
CASSIDMSGLEAFF
>NA|NA|TRBJ1-2|TRBV27
TGTGCCAGCAGCTTGGTTGGGACGTCGGCCTCCGGCTACACCTTC
CASSLVGTSASGYTF
>NA|once|TRBJ2-7|TRBV5-4
TGTGCCAGCAGCCCTACTCCGGGGAATGCCTACGAGCAGTACTTC
CASSPTPGNAYEQYF
>TRBD2|NA|TRBJ2-1|TRBV4-3
TGCGCCAGCAGCCAAGAGGGGTTAGCGGGAGCGGGGAATGAGCAGTTCTTC
CASSQEGLAGAGNEQFF
>NA|NA|TRBJ2-7|TRBV7-9
TGTGCCAGCAGCTCTAACAACTACTCCTACGAGCAGTACTTC
CASSSNNYSYEQYF
>NA|NA|TRBJ2-7|TRBV19
TGTGCCAGTAGTATCACAGGGTCCGGCTACGAGCAGTACTTC
CASSITGSGYEQYF
>NA|NA|TRBJ2-5|TRBV6-1
TGTGCCAGCAGTCCCGGTCCAGGGTCCTCTCAGAGCCAGTACTTC
CASSPGPGSSQSQYF
>NA|NA|TRBJ2-4|TRBV2
TGTGCCAGCAGTGATATCCAGCGGCAAAACATTCAGTACTTC
CASSDIQRQNIQYF
>TRBD2|NA|TRBJ2-2|TRBV7-2
TGTGCCAGCAGCCAGGGACTAGCTGCCGGGGAGCTGTTTTTT
CASSQGLAAGELFF
>NA|few|TRBJ2-7|TRBV7-2
TGTGCCAGCAGCTTAAACCCTGGGGCCTACGAGCAGTACTTC
CASSLNPGAYEQYF
>TRBD2|NA|TRBJ2-3|TRBV5-1
TGCGCCAGCAGCTCGAGACTAGCGGGTAGCACAGATACGCAGTATTTT
CASSSRLAGSTDTQYF
>TRBD2|NA|TRBJ2-7|TRBV7-9
TGTGCCAGCAGCACCACCTTGGCGGGGGGGAGCTCCTACGAGCAGTACTTC
CASSTTLAGGSSYEQYF
>NA|NA|TRBJ2-1|TRBV14
TGTGCCAGCAGCCAAGATCGAGGGGGTCACTCCTACAATGAGCAGTTCTTC
CASSQDRGGHSYNEQFF
>NA|once|TRBJ2-2|TRBV5-1
TGCGCCAGCAGCCCAGGACTGAAATCGAACACCGGGGAGCTGTTTTTT
CASSPGLKSNTGELFF
>NA|NA|TRBJ2-5|TRBV27
TGTGCCAGCAGTTTACAACAGAGCAGGGGAGAGACCCAGTACTTC
CASSLQQSRGETQYF
>NA|few|TRBJ2-7|TRBV19
TGTGCCAGTAGCACGCCGGGACTGACCTACGAGCAGTACTTC
CASSTPGLTYEQYF
>TRBD2|NA|TRBJ2-2|TRBV6-1
TGTGCCAGCAGTGGACTAGCGGGAGGGGCCGGGGAGCTGTTTTTT
CASSGLAGGAGELFF
>NA|few|TRBJ2-7|TRBV6-5
TGTGCCAGCAGTTACGGTAGGGAGCAGTACTTC
CASSYGREQYF
>TRBD2|NA|TRBJ2-1|TRBV19
TGTGCCAGTAGTTATCAACTAGCGGGTTACAATGAGCAGTTCTTC
CASSYQLAGYNEQFF
>NA|few|TRBJ1-2|TRBV5-4
TGTGCCAGCAGCCCCACCTTGACTAACTATGGCTACACCTTC
CASSPTLTNYGYTF
>NA|NA|TRBJ1-2|TRBV28
TGTGCCAGCAGCCCCCGACTCAGAAATGGCTACACCTTC
CASSPRLRNGYTF
>NA|once|TRBJ2-7|TRBV11-2
TGTGCCAGCAGCTTAGATTGGGCAGGCGGAGGGAACGAGCAGTACTTC
CASSLDWAGGGNEQYF
>NA|NA|TRBJ1-2|TRBV29-1
TGCAGCGTTGAGAAGACAGATAACTATGGCTACACCTTC
CSVEKTDNYGYTF
>NA|NA|TRBJ1-5|TRBV7-6
TGTGCCAGCAGCCCACCCGTTCCCCGACAGACGTATAGCAATCAGCCCCAGCATTTT
CASSPPVPRQTYSNQPQHF
>TRBD2|NA|TRBJ2-4|TRBV19
TGTGCCAGTAGTGAGACTAGCGGGAGCGGGTCCAAAAACATTCAGTACTTC
CASSETSGSGSKNIQYF
>NA|NA|TRBJ1-2|TRBV6-5
TGTGCCAGCAGTTACTCTGGGGCGGGGTATGGCTACACCTTC
CASSYSGAGYGYTF
>TRBD2|few|TRBJ2-1|TRBV5-8
TGTGCCAGCAGCTTGGAAACTAGCGGGATGAATGAGCAGTTCTTC
CASSLETSGMNEQFF
>TRBD2|NA|TRBJ2-5|TRBV19
TGTGCCAGTAGTCCTTTGGCGGGACTAGCATTACAAGAGACCCAGTACTTC
CASSPLAGLALQETQYF
>TRBD1|many|TRBJ2-7|TRBV2
TGTGCCAGCAGTCATTCAAGATCGGGACAGGGTATCTACGAGCAGTACTTC
CASSHSRSGQGIYEQYF
>NA|NA|TRBJ2-3|TRBV7-9
TGTGCCAGCTTCGCTACCCCGGCCACAGATACGCAGTATTTT
CASFATPATDTQYF
>TRBD1|few|TRBJ1-5|TRBV29-1
TGCAGCGCAGTTTTCAGGGGGCTCGGTAATCAGCCCCAGCATTTT
CSAVFRGLGNQPQHF